This T cell receptor beta chain was sequenced during a study of T cell responses to AZD1222 COVID-19 vaccine. Study results and caveats: Among the donors, most were white British and more were female, and clonal diversity was possibly underestimated. Reportedly, nearly half the spike-specific TCRs target unmutated variant regions. Increased Spike-specific TCR breadth and depth were observed after two AZD1222 doses.

Remarks on this clone: Its antigen is unknown.

The V gene's germline CDR1 is SGHTA and CDR2 FQGNSA. This CDR3 has 16 amino acids. V lost 5 bases, J lost 5 bases, and 21 bases lay in between. The method was immunoSEQ multiplex PCR; TCRdb's version includes in-frame clones alone and lacks a portion of them. The top ten clones hold roughly 2.5% of a sample with about 52,000 clones, 87% of them seen once. The starting material was peripheral blood, obtained 28 days after the second AZD1222 dose. The clonotype comes from an adult who received the AZD1222 COVID-19 vaccine. V usage is TRBV7-2 and J usage is TRBJ1-1, with D unresolved. CDR3 nucleotide sequence: TGTGCCAGCAGCCCCCGGTCGGGCGATGGTAGTACTGAAGCTTTCTTT. Its translation: CASSPRSGDGSTEAFF.